This is a list of T cell receptor beta chains from one sample in a study of shared clonotypes between healthy human individuals. Some clones are missing from TCRdb's copy, which holds only in-frame ones; the method was immunoSEQ multiplex PCR. In the table there are hundreds of thousands of clones, roughly four fifths of which are singletons. Material for sequencing was PBMCs. The receptor set was obtained from a woman in her thirties or forties in good health. Some clones in this sample may be carry-over from other donors' samples. CDR3s include the opening cysteine and the closing phenylalanine or tryptophan. Each record gives: J gene, V gene, clone size, D gene, CDR3 DNA, CDR3 protein. D genes are given only for firm matches. For some rows the clone size is stated as once, few or many, or as a class when expanded; others skip it.

j_call: TRBJ1-4
v_call: TRBV28
clone_size: -
d_call: TRBD1
cdr3_nt: TGTGCCAGCAGTTTACTACAGGGGCCAACTAATGAAAAACTGTTTTTT
cdr3_aa: CASSLLQGPTNEKLFF

j_call: TRBJ1-5
v_call: TRBV6-6
clone_size: few
d_call: -
cdr3_nt: TGTGCCAGCAGCTCCGCGGGGGGCAATCAGCCCCAGCATTTT
cdr3_aa: CASSSAGGNQPQHF

j_call: TRBJ2-2
v_call: TRBV19
clone_size: -
d_call: -
cdr3_nt: TGTGCCAGTAGTATACGGGCGAACACCGGGGAGCTGTTTTTT
cdr3_aa: CASSIRANTGELFF

j_call: TRBJ2-5
v_call: TRBV5-4
clone_size: -
d_call: -
cdr3_nt: TGTGCCAGTAGGGGTCAGGGGGAGACCCAGTACTTC
cdr3_aa: CASRGQGETQYF

j_call: TRBJ2-1
v_call: TRBV9
clone_size: -
d_call: TRBD2
cdr3_nt: TGTGCCAGCAGCCCCAAGACTAGCTCAGTCTCCCATGAGCAGTTCTTC
cdr3_aa: CASSPKTSSVSHEQFF

j_call: TRBJ2-5
v_call: TRBV28
clone_size: -
d_call: -
cdr3_nt: TGTGCCAGCAGTCGAGGACGGGGAAGGGGGGACCGTCAAGAGACCCAGTACTTC
cdr3_aa: CASSRGRGRGDRQETQYF

j_call: TRBJ2-5
v_call: TRBV5-4
clone_size: -
d_call: TRBD2
cdr3_nt: TGTGCCAGCAGCCATACTAGCGGGAGTCGGGAGACCCAGTACTTC
cdr3_aa: CASSHTSGSRETQYF

j_call: TRBJ2-1
v_call: TRBV19
clone_size: -
d_call: -
cdr3_nt: TGTGCCAGTAAGGTCAATGGGGTTTACAATGAGCAGTTCTTC
cdr3_aa: CASKVNGVYNEQFF

j_call: TRBJ1-4
v_call: TRBV5-5
clone_size: -
d_call: TRBD1
cdr3_nt: TGTGCCAGCAGCCACAGGGGAGTAGGATCTGAAAAACTGTTTTTT
cdr3_aa: CASSHRGVGSEKLFF

j_call: TRBJ2-1
v_call: TRBV30
clone_size: -
d_call: -
cdr3_nt: TGTGCCTGGACTGGGGCAGGGAGTTGGAATGAGCAGTTCTTC
cdr3_aa: CAWTGAGSWNEQFF

j_call: TRBJ2-1
v_call: TRBV12-5
clone_size: -
d_call: TRBD2
cdr3_nt: TGTGCTAGTGGTTTGGTTACCGGGACTAGCGGAGCCAATGAGCAGTTCTTC
cdr3_aa: CASGLVTGTSGANEQFF

j_call: TRBJ2-2
v_call: TRBV6-6
clone_size: -
d_call: -
cdr3_nt: TGTGCCAGCAGGGCGGGACTCAACACCGGGGAGCTGTTTTTT
cdr3_aa: CASRAGLNTGELFF

j_call: TRBJ2-5
v_call: TRBV5-4
clone_size: -
d_call: -
cdr3_nt: TGTGCCAGCAGCCACCCCGGACAGAACCAAGAGACCCAGTACTTC
cdr3_aa: CASSHPGQNQETQYF

j_call: TRBJ2-2
v_call: TRBV30
clone_size: -
d_call: -
cdr3_nt: TGTGCCTGGAGTCATATCTCGAACACCGGGGAGCTGTTTTTT
cdr3_aa: CAWSHISNTGELFF

j_call: TRBJ2-1
v_call: TRBV5-8
clone_size: -
d_call: -
cdr3_nt: TGTGCCAGCAGCTACCGGGGGAGCTCCTACAATGAGCAGTTCTTC
cdr3_aa: CASSYRGSSYNEQFF

j_call: TRBJ2-6
v_call: TRBV2
clone_size: -
d_call: -
cdr3_nt: TGTGCCAGCAGTGTTCGATCTGGGGCCAACGTCCTGACTTTC
cdr3_aa: CASSVRSGANVLTF

j_call: TRBJ2-5
v_call: TRBV28
clone_size: -
d_call: TRBD2
cdr3_nt: TGTGCCAGCAGATCTAGCGGGTGGGCGGAGACCCAGTACTTC
cdr3_aa: CASRSSGWAETQYF

j_call: TRBJ2-7
v_call: TRBV5-4
clone_size: -
d_call: TRBD2
cdr3_nt: TGTGCCAGCAGCTTGGGCGGGAGGTTCTCCTACGAGCAGTACTTC
cdr3_aa: CASSLGGRFSYEQYF

j_call: TRBJ1-4
v_call: TRBV6-4
clone_size: -
d_call: TRBD1
cdr3_nt: TGTGCCAGCAGTGAAACAGGGGGCCTTAATGAAAAACTGTTTTTT
cdr3_aa: CASSETGGLNEKLFF

j_call: TRBJ1-6
v_call: TRBV10-3
clone_size: -
d_call: -
cdr3_nt: TGTGCCATCAGTGAGGGGGGGCCGCAGAATTCACCCCTCCACTTT
cdr3_aa: CAISEGGPQNSPLHF

j_call: TRBJ2-7
v_call: TRBV19
clone_size: -
d_call: TRBD2
cdr3_nt: TGTGCCAGTAGCCCGGGGGGGCCGTTCGAGCAGTACTTC
cdr3_aa: CASSPGGPFEQYF

j_call: TRBJ2-3
v_call: TRBV11-1
clone_size: -
d_call: -
cdr3_nt: TGTGCCAGCAGCTATGGATGGCGGGACACAGATACGCAGTATTTT
cdr3_aa: CASSYGWRDTDTQYF

j_call: TRBJ2-7
v_call: TRBV7-9
clone_size: -
d_call: -
cdr3_nt: TGTGCCAGCAGCGCTCTTAGCTCCTACGAGCAGTACTTC
cdr3_aa: CASSALSSYEQYF

j_call: TRBJ1-2
v_call: TRBV4-1
clone_size: -
d_call: -
cdr3_nt: TGCGCCAGCAGCCAACCCAGACAGAGAGGTGGCTACACCTTC
cdr3_aa: CASSQPRQRGGYTF